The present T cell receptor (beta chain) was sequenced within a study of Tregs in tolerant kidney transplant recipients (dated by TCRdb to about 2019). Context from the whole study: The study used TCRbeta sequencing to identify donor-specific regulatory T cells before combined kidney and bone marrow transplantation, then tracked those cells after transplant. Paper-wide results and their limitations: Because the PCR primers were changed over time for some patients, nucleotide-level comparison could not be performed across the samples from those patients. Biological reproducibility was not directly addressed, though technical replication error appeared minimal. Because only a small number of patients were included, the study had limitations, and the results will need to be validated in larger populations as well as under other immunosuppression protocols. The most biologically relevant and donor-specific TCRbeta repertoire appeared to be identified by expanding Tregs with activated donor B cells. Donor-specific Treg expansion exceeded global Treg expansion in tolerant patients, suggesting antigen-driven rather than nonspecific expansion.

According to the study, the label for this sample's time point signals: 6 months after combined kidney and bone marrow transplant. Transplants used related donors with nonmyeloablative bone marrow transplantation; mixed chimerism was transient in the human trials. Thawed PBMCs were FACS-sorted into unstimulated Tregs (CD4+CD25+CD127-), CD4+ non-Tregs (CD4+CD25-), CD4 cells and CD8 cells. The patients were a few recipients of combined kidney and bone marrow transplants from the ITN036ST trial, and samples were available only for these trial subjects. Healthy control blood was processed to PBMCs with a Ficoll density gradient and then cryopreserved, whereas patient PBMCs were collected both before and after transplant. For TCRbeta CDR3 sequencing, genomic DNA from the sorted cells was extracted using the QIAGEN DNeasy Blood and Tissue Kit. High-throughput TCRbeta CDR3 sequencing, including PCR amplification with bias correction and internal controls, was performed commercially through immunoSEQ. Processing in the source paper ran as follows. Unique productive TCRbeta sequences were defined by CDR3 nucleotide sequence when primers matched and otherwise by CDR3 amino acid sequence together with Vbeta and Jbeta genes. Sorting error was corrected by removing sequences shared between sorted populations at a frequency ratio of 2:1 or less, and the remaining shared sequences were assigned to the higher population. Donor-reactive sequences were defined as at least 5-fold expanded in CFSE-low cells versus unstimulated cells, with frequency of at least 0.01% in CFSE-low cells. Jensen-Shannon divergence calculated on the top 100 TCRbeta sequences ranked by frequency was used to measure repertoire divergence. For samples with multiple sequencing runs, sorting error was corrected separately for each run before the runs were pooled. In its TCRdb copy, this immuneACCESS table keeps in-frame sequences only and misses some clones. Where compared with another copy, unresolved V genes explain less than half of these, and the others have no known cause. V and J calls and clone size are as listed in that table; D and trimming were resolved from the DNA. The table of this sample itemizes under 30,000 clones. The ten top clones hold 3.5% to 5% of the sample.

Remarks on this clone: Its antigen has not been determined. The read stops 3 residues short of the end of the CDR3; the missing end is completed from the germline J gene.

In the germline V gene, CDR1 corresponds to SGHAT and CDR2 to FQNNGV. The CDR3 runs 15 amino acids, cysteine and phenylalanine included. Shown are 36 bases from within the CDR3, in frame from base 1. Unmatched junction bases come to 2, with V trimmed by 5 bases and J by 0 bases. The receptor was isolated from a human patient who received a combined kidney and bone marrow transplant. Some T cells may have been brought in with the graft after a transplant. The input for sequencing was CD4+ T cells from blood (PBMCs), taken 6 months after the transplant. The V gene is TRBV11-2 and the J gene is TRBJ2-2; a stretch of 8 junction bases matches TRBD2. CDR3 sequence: CASSLSGANTGELFF. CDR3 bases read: TGTGCCAGCAGCCTTAGCGGGGCGAACACCGGGGAG. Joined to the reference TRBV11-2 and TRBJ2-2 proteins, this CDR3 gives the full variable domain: EAGVAQSPRYKIIEKRQSVAFWCNPISGHATLYWYQQILGQGPKLLIQFQNNGVVDDSQLPKDRFSAERLKGVDSTLKIQPAKLEDSAVYLCASSLSGANTGELFFGEGSRLTVL.